The 10 T cell receptor beta chains below were found in one sample sequenced in a study of cytomegalovirus exposure and HLA in healthy donors. The study ran its PCR with 60 Vbeta and 13 Jbeta primers. Clones were read by immunoSEQ multiplex PCR, and TCRdb kept only the in-frame ones, dropping some. The table has about 180,000 clones, roughly 82% seen once. Sequenced input: PBMCs. These receptors were obtained from a woman aged 50 to 60 in good health and CMV-seronegative.

The chain combines TRBV6-5 with TRBJ1-5; D ambiguous. Trimming shortened V by 5 bases and J by 7 bases, and 15 bases separated the two germline ends. The CDR3 is made up of 14 amino acids. Germline values: CDR1 MNHEY, CDR2 SVGAGI. The CDR3 nucleotides read TGTGCCAGCAGTGCGACGGGGAAAGGCCAGCCCCAGCATTTT. Protein product: CASSATGKGQPQHF.

A word on this clone: One end of the junction is discordant with germline, which a read error may explain. The CDR3 loop reads CASGLMSNQPQHF. DNA for the CDR3: TGTGCCAGCGGTCTTATGAGCAATCAACCCCAGCATTTT. The genes are TRBV2 and TRBJ1-5; no clear D gene. The CDR3 is 13 residues long. The germline V gene encodes CDR1 SNHLY and CDR2 FYNNEI.

This chain connects TRBV7-9 to TRBJ2-3, with unresolved D. Trimming shortened V by 3 bases and J by 0 bases, and 10 bases separated the two germline ends. CDR1 is SEHNR and CDR2 is FQNEAQ in the germline V gene (reference sequence). There are 15 residues in the CDR3. The CDR3 loop is CASSLGSTSTDTQYF. The CDR3 bases are TGTGCCAGCAGCTTGGGCAGTACTAGCACAGATACGCAGTATTTT.

This clone was observed a handful of times. The chain recombines TRBV13 with TRBJ2-6, with TRBD1 as a possible D gene (6 bases). The CDR3 is 15 residues long. Germline values: CDR1 PRHDT, CDR2 FYEKMQ (reference sequence). Trimming took 3 bases from V and 1 from J, leaving 7 bases between them. The CDR3 bases are TGTGCCAGCAGCTTTACAGGGTCTGGGGCCAACGTCCTGACTTTC. This codes for CASSFTGSGANVLTF.

This chain connects TRBV11-1 to TRBJ2-5; D is perhaps TRBD2 (7 bases). V was clipped by 1 base and J by 5 bases, with 8 bases between them. The germline CDR1 and CDR2 sequences are SGHAT and FQDESV (reference sequence). This CDR3 spans 13 amino acids. For the CDR3, the DNA is TGTGCCAGCAGCTTAGAGGGGGGGGAGACCCAGTACTTC. Amino acids: CASSLEGGETQYF. Combining the CDR3 with reference TRBV11-1 and TRBJ2-5 gives the whole variable domain EAEVAQSPRYKITEKSQAVAFWCDPISGHATLYWYRQILGQGPELLVQFQDESVVDDSQLPKDRFSAERLKGVDSTLKIQPAELGDSAMYLCASSLEGGETQYFGPGTRLLVL.

The chain is built from TRBV1 and TRBJ2-7; the table's D gene call, TRBD2, was not cross checked with the DNA. TRBV1 has pseudogene status. CDR3 size: 18 residues. CDR3 sequence (DNA): TGCACCAGCAGCCATTCTACTGGACTAGGCGAAGTGTGTCTCGAGCAGTACTTC. Protein sequence: CTSSHSTGLGEVCLEQYF.

J is TRBJ1-4 and V is TRBV9; maybe TRBD1 (6 bases). This CDR3 contains 15 residues. The germline V and J ends were trimmed by 0 bases and 7 bases, with 13 bases remaining between them. In germline, CDR1 is SGDLS, CDR2 YYNGEE. This chain's CDR3 is CASSVDAQGGEKLFF. The CDR3 bases are TGTGCCAGCAGCGTAGATGCACAGGGCGGTGAAAAACTGTTTTTT.

V gene TRBV4-2 combines with J gene TRBJ2-7; 11 bases are a match to TRBD2. The CDR3 totals 17 residues. Germline CDR1 LGHNA, CDR2 YNFKEQ. J gave up 3 bases and V 0 bases, and 7 bases lay outside the gene matches. CDR3: CASSQEKASGRSYEQYF. CDR3 DNA sequence: TGTGCCAGCAGCCAAGAAAAGGCTAGCGGGAGGAGCTACGAGCAGTACTTC.

This clone was detected once. Compared with germline, one end of the junction differs, possibly owing to a read error. This sequence joins TRBV15 and TRBJ2-7, with D tentatively TRBD2 (5 bases). This CDR3 is built from 15 residues. The germline V gene encodes CDR1 LNHNV and CDR2 YYDKDF (reference sequence). CDR3 nucleotides: TGTGCCACCAGCAGTCCCCCGACGGGGTCCTCCGAGCAGTACTTC. It yields the protein CATSSPPTGSSEQYF.

The rearrangement links TRBV6-1 to TRBJ2-7; D unclear. CDR1 and CDR2 from the germline V gene are MNHNS and SASEGT. CDR3 size: 13 residues. Deletions cut 4 bases from V and 3 bases from J, with 10 bases between. CDR3 nucleotide sequence: TGTGCCAGCAGTGTCCAGACTCTCTACGAGCAGTACTTC. This translates into CASSVQTLYEQYF.